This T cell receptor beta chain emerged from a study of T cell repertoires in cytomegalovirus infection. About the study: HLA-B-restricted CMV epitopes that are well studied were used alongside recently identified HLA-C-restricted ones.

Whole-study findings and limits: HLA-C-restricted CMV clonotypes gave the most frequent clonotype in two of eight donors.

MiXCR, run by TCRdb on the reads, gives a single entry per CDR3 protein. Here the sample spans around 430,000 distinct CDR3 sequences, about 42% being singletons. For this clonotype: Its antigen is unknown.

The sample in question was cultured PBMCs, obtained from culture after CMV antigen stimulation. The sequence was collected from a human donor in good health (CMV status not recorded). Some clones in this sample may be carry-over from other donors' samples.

The chain's CDR3 is CASSLRRAEAFF. In DNA, the CDR3 is TGTGCCAGTAGTCTCCGAAGGGCTGAAGCTTTCTTT. The rearrangement links TRBV19 to TRBJ1-1; D is uncertain. Trimming shortened V by 5 bases and J by 6 bases, and 10 bases separated the two germline ends. CDR1 and CDR2 from the germline V gene are LNHDA and SQIVND (reference sequence). The CDR3 covers 12 residues.